The 22 T cell receptor beta chains presented below share a single source sample, sequenced in a study of PD-L1 blockade in urothelial cancer. Measured with immunoSEQ multiplex PCR; TCRdb has only the in-frame clones, and not every one. The data hold about 41,000 clones, with around 84% observed a single time. Regarding time point: peripheral blood 6 weeks after treatment start. The sample here was PBMCs, taken around atezolizumab (anti-PD-L1) treatment. These receptors all come from a man between 70 and 80 years old with urothelial cancer.

This clone was seen a few times. This CDR3 reads CASSPGLAGVEGEQFF. In DNA, the CDR3 is TGTGCCAGTAGTCCTGGACTAGCGGGAGTTGAGGGTGAGCAGTTCTTC. The rearrangement links TRBV19 to TRBJ2-1; 13 nucleotides match TRBD2. This CDR3 is 16 amino acids long. The V segment lost 5 bases and the J segment 9 bases; nucleotides outside the gene matches: 10. From germline, CDR1 is LNHDA and CDR2 SQIVND (reference sequence).

This clone was seen a single time. The V and J genes are TRBV2 and TRBJ1-4; D may be TRBD1 (5 bases). The germline V and J ends were trimmed by 0 bases and 8 bases, with 13 bases remaining between them. The CDR3 is 15 amino acids. Germline assignment: CDR1 SNHLY and CDR2 FYNNEI. CDR3 amino acids: CASSEALGRGEKLFF. The CDR3 coding sequence is TGTGCCAGCAGTGAAGCGCTTGGGCGGGGGGAAAAACTGTTTTTT.

The chain combines TRBV18 with TRBJ2-5; tentative D call: TRBD1 (5 bases). CDR1 is KGHSH, CDR2 LQKENI, per germline. V lost 2 bases and J lost 2, with 9 bases in between. CDR3 length: 14 amino acids. The CDR3 DNA sequence: TGTGCCAGCTCACCAATCAGGGTTCAAGAGACCCAGTACTTC. Protein sequence: CASSPIRVQETQYF.

V and J are TRBV2 and TRBJ1-5; D not certain. The CDR3 runs 14 residues. The V gene's germline CDR1 is SNHLY and CDR2 FYNNEI. The V end lost 7 bases, the J end lost 5 bases, and 15 bases lay between the germline ends. CDR3 nucleotides: TGTGCCAGCAAGGCGGGAACAGTCGATCAGCCCCAGCATTTT. It specifies CASKAGTVDQPQHF.

The chain has TRBV10-3 and TRBJ2-1; 7 bases are shared with TRBD2. Trimming removed 3 bases from V and 3 bases from J; junction bases left unmatched: 8. Germline CDR1 ENHRY, CDR2 SYGVKD. This CDR3 comprises 16 residues. The CDR3 DNA is TGTGCCATCAGTGAAGGGCGGCCTAGCGGCTACAATGAGCAGTTCTTC. Translating it yields CAISEGRPSGYNEQFF.

The rearrangement joins TRBV11-2 to TRBJ2-2, with 7 nucleotides matching TRBD2. Trimming removed 5 bases from V and 3 bases from J; junction bases left unmatched: 6. The CDR3 has 15 amino acids. The germline V gene encodes CDR1 SGHAT and CDR2 FQNNGV. The CDR3 is CASSTREGYTGELFF. The CDR3 DNA sequence: TGTGCCAGCAGCACCAGGGAGGGTTACACCGGGGAGCTGTTTTTT.

The V call is TRBV27, the J call TRBJ2-1; possible D gene TRBD1, 5 bases. This CDR3 has 12 residues. From germline, CDR1 is MNHEY and CDR2 SMNVEV (reference sequence). V was shortened by 4 bases and J by 12 bases, with 13 bases between the two germline ends. The DNA for the CDR3 is TGTGCCAGCAGTTCAGGGCGACGGCGGCAGTTCTTC. It yields the protein CASSSGRRRQFF.

The CDR3 spells CASSLRTSGRANNEQFF. Here the CDR3 DNA reads TGTGCCAGCAGCTTAAGGACTAGCGGGAGGGCAAACAATGAGCAGTTCTTC. The chain joins TRBV7-6 to TRBJ2-1; 15 nucleotides line up with TRBD2. J gave up 5 bases and V 2 bases, and 4 bases lay outside the gene matches. The CDR3 covers 17 residues. Germline-derived CDR1 and CDR2 are SGHVS and FNYEAQ.

The table lists this clone with a count of one. V gene TRBV7-9 combines with J gene TRBJ2-1; TRBD1 agrees at 7 bases. CDR3 length equals 16 residues. Looked up from germline, CDR1 is SEHNR and CDR2 is FQNEAQ (reference sequence). The V gene end was trimmed by 4 bases and the J gene end by 4 bases; junction bases not matched to a gene: 10. CDR3 residues: CASSSWTGKVYNEQFF. The CDR3, as DNA: TGTGCCAGCAGCTCCTGGACAGGTAAAGTTTACAATGAGCAGTTCTTC.

V usage is TRBV15 and J usage is TRBJ1-1, with a tentative D call TRBD1 (6 bases). Deletions cut 2 bases from V and 1 base from J, with 11 bases between. The CDR3 contains 15 residues. Germline CDR1 reads LNHNV; CDR2 reads YYDKDF (reference sequence). For the CDR3, the DNA is TGTGCCACCAGCAGACTCAGGACAGAGAACACTGAAGCTTTCTTT. As protein: CATSRLRTENTEAFF.

This sequence joins TRBV6-4 and TRBJ2-1; TRBD1 matches at 7 bases. Trimming cost V 5 bases and J 4 bases; bases outside gene matches: 23. The CDR3 consists of 20 residues. The germline CDR1 and CDR2 sequences are MRHNA and SNTAGT. The CDR3 DNA reads TGTGCCAGCAGTTCATTTCCCAGGGGGAGCCTGTCCGCTGGTTACAATGAGCAGTTCTTC. This encodes CASSSFPRGSLSAGYNEQFF.

The rearrangement links TRBV2 to TRBJ1-5, with D possibly TRBD1 on 6 matching bases. The CDR3 covers 16 residues. With 1 base removed from V and 2 bases from J, the gap between germline ends came to 12 bases. Germline V CDR1 and CDR2: SNHLY, FYNNEI. Written as DNA, the CDR3 is TGTGCCAGCAGTGAAGGGGTGAGACAGGGCAATCAGCCCCAGCATTTT. Translated, it gives CASSEGVRQGNQPQHF.

This chain links TRBV5-1 with TRBJ2-7, with 12 bases that match TRBD2. The V gene end was trimmed by 0 bases and the J gene end by 6 bases; junction bases not matched to a gene: 7. Germline V gene lookup returns CDR1 SGHRS and CDR2 YFSETQ. CDR3 length equals 16 residues. The CDR3 protein is CASSLVRGLAGGEQYF. As DNA, the CDR3 is TGCGCCAGCAGCTTGGTTCGGGGACTAGCGGGTGGCGAGCAGTACTTC.

The chain recombines TRBV4-2 with TRBJ2-7, with D tentatively TRBD2 (5 bases). Trimming took off 4 bases at V and 7 bases at J, with 17 bases between the two ends. The CDR3 has 14 residues. Looked up from germline, CDR1 is LGHNA and CDR2 is YNFKEQ. The CDR3 DNA reads as TGTGCCAGCAGCCCATTGTTGGGGAGTCGGGAGCAGTACTTC. Amino acid sequence: CASSPLLGSREQYF.

The DNA of the CDR3 is TGTGCCAGCAGCGACGGACAGTATGTGGAAGAGACCCAGTACTTC. Protein: CASSDGQYVEETQYF. J is TRBJ2-5 and V is TRBV7-9, with TRBD1 as a possible D gene (6 bases). CDR1 SEHNR and CDR2 FQNEAQ come from the germline V gene (reference sequence). Trimming stripped 5 bases from V and 3 bases from J, with 16 bases between. The CDR3 is made up of 15 amino acids.

The chain couples TRBV9 to TRBJ2-1; the match to TRBD2 covers 7 bases. J gave up 9 bases and V 1 base, and 10 bases lay outside the gene matches. This CDR3 is 15 amino acids long. Germline CDR1 is SGDLS and CDR2 is YYNGEE. CDR3 residues: CASSVYGGRGSEQFF. The CDR3 DNA is TGTGCCAGCAGCGTATATGGCGGGAGAGGTAGTGAGCAGTTCTTC.

The chain recombines TRBV5-1 with TRBJ2-7; D possibly corresponds to TRBD1 (7 bases). V lost 0 bases and J 5 bases, leaving 15 bases between the germline ends. This CDR3 contains 15 residues. Germline V gene data show CDR1 as SGHRS and CDR2 as YFSETQ. The CDR3 DNA reads TGCGCCAGCAGCTTGGAGACAGGGAGGTTGAACGAGCAGTACTTC. As protein: CASSLETGRLNEQYF.

The V and J genes are TRBV7-9 and TRBJ2-5; the D is unclear. CDR3 length: 13 amino acids. V was trimmed by 2 bases and J by 2 bases, leaving 6 bases between them. Germline-derived CDR1 and CDR2 are SEHNR and FQNEAQ (reference sequence). CDR3 nucleotide sequence: TGTGCCAGCAGCTTATCTGCGCAAGAGACCCAGTACTTC. It is translated as CASSLSAQETQYF. Based on the CDR3 plus reference TRBV7-9 and TRBJ2-5, the full variable domain is DTGVSQNPRHKITKRGQNVTFRCDPISEHNRLYWYRQTLGQGPEFLTYFQNEAQLEKSRLLSDRFSAERPKGSFSTLEIQRTEQGDSAMYLCASSLSAQETQYFGPGTRLLVL.

J is TRBJ2-2 and V is TRBV27, with 10 nucleotides matching TRBD2. Germline loops: CDR1 MNHEY, CDR2 SMNVEV (reference sequence). V lost 3 bases, J lost 3 bases, and 4 bases stayed unmatched. CDR3 length: 16 amino acids. The CDR3: CASSFPSGRDTGELFF. For the CDR3, the DNA is TGTGCCAGCAGTTTTCCCAGCGGGAGGGACACCGGGGAGCTGTTTTTT.

This chain connects TRBV5-5 to TRBJ2-2, with TRBD1 identical over 10 bases. Per germline, CDR1 SGHKS and CDR2 YYEKEE (reference sequence). The CDR3 loop spans 15 amino acids. V was clipped by 4 bases and J by 4 bases; unmatched bases: 4. Written as DNA, the CDR3 is TGTGCCAGCAGCCCATGGACAGGGGGCACCGGGGAGCTGTTTTTT. It yields the protein CASSPWTGGTGELFF.

The CDR3 is CASSKQGAKSHEQYF. CDR3 sequence (DNA): TGTGCCAGCAGCAAACAGGGGGCTAAATCCCACGAGCAGTACTTC. The rearrangement joins TRBV5-4 to TRBJ2-7, with TRBD1 identical over 9 bases. Germline CDR1 reads SGHNT; CDR2 reads YYREEE (reference sequence). The CDR3 sequence is 15 residues long. The trim removed 4 bases at V and 5 bases at J, leaving 10 bases unmatched.

The J gene is TRBJ2-3, the V gene TRBV10-2, with TRBD2 matching 7 bases. Trimming at V came to 6 bases and at J to 2 bases, leaving 5 bases not matched to a gene. The CDR3 totals 14 residues. From germline, CDR1 is WSHSY and CDR2 SAAADI. As DNA, the CDR3 is TGCGCCAGCAGCGGGACTACTCTCACAGATACGCAGTATTTT. Protein sequence: CASSGTTLTDTQYF.